This TCR beta chain was found in a study of early T cells in non-severe SARS-CoV-2 infection. Study-wide points: VDJdb matching skewed toward anti-spike CD8 responses, missing private and CD4 specificities.

Unique molecular identifiers were affixed to single, distinct cDNA molecules. TCRdb itself ran the 5' RACE reads through MiXCR, one entry per CDR3 protein. The sample carries about 81,000 distinct CDR3 sequences, around 5.6% recorded once. This clonotype was recorded many times. Its antigen is not identified. The receptor was derived from an adult who was a healthcare worker with PCR-confirmed SARS-CoV-2 infection or an uninfected control (not recorded which). What was sequenced was whole blood.

The CDR3 sequence: CASSQYLGGYTEAFF. CDR3 bases: TGTGCCAGCAGCCAATATTTGGGCGGATACACTGAAGCTTTCTTT. The chain employs TRBV14 and TRBJ1-1; D remains unclear. V was cut by 2 bases and J by 3 bases, with 13 bases left in between. CDR3 length: 15 residues. Germline-derived CDR1 and CDR2 are SGHDN and FVKESK.